The rows below give T cell receptor beta chains drawn from one sample of a study of blood T cells in healthy people across ages. TCRdb re-called the 5' RACE reads with MiXCR, one entry per CDR3 protein. The table includes fewer than 950,000 distinct CDR3 sequences, 35% to 40% detected once. The sequenced sample consisted of blood. The origin of the receptors is a man between 18 and 29 years old in good health. Each CDR3 is given with its conserved first and last residue. The order of the fields is V gene, J gene, D gene, CDR3 protein. D genes are given only for firm matches.

V: TRBV12-3/TRBV12-4; J: .; D: TRBD1; CDR3: CASSSTGGTHNEQYF
V: TRBV4-3; J: TRBJ2-1; D: TRBD2; CDR3: CASSQEWTSGRVHNEQFF
V: TRBV7-2; J: TRBJ2-5; D: .; CDR3: CASSFDASQETQYF
V: TRBV5-1; J: .; D: TRBD1; CDR3: CASSDRTYRGTKTQYF
V: TRBV5-1; J: TRBJ2-5; D: TRBD1; CDR3: CASSLDRGLDEQYF
V: TRBV12-3/TRBV12-4; J: TRBJ2-2; D: .; CDR3: CASTPRGSLNTGELFF
V: TRBV27; J: TRBJ2-1; D: .; CDR3: CASTRGAPSYNEQFF
V: TRBV24-1; J: TRBJ1-1; D: .; CDR3: CATSVGMNTEAFF
V: TRBV4-3; J: TRBJ2-3; D: .; CDR3: CASSPTNVADTQYF
V: TRBV14; J: TRBJ1-4; D: TRBD1; CDR3: CASSQARTGVEKLFF
V: TRBV28; J: TRBJ2-3; D: .; CDR3: CATQRDSTDTQYF
V: TRBV7-8; J: TRBJ2-2; D: .; CDR3: CASSSRDITTGELFF
V: TRBV28; J: TRBJ2-7; D: .; CDR3: CACGGTLYEQYF
V: TRBV5-1; J: TRBJ2-3; D: TRBD1; CDR3: CASSLAGQGSSDTQYF
V: TRBV7-2; J: TRBJ1-2; D: .; CDR3: CASSPGQVLYGYTF
V: TRBV20-1; J: .; D: .; CDR3: CSARPLDRTSYNEQYF
V: TRBV15; J: TRBJ1-2; D: .; CDR3: CATSRVGRPNYGYTF
V: TRBV20-1; J: TRBJ2-3; D: TRBD1; CDR3: CSASGQGVITDTQYF
V: TRBV12-3/TRBV12-4; J: TRBJ1-3; D: .; CDR3: CASTPRASSGNTIYF
V: TRBV11-2; J: TRBJ1-2; D: .; CDR3: CASSLTGSSINPYGYTF
V: TRBV11-2; J: TRBJ2-5; D: TRBD1; CDR3: CASSLGDTGVAETQYF
V: TRBV7-2; J: TRBJ2-3; D: .; CDR3: CASSLGLGITSTDTQYF
V: TRBV5-1; J: TRBJ2-3; D: .; CDR3: CASSLDTPENTQYF
V: TRBV7-3; J: TRBJ1-1; D: TRBD1; CDR3: CASSLGTGWNTEAFF
V: TRBV25-1; J: TRBJ1-1; D: TRBD1; CDR3: CATRTGNTEAFF
V: TRBV9; J: TRBJ2-5; D: TRBD2; CDR3: CASSVSSGGRDEQYF
V: TRBV12-3/TRBV12-4; J: TRBJ1-2; D: .; CDR3: CASSLSQVAFGYTF
V: TRBV9; J: TRBJ2-5; D: TRBD1; CDR3: CASSVGQGIQNEQYF
V: TRBV5-1; J: TRBJ2-1; D: .; CDR3: CASSLFEDSSSYNEQFF